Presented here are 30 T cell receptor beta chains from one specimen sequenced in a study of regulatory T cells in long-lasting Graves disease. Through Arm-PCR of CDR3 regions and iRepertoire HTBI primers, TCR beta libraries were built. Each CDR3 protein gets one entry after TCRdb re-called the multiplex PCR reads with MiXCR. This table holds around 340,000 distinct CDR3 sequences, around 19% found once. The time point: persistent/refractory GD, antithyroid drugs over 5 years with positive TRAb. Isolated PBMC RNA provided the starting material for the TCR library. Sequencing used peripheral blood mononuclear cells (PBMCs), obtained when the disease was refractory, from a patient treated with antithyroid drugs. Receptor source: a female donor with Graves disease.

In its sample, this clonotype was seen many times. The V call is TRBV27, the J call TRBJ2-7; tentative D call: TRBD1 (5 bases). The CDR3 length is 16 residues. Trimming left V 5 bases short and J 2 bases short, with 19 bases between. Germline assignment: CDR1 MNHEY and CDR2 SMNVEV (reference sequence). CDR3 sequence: CASSPYLDRATYEQYF. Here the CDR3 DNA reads TGTGCCAGCAGTCCATACCTCGACAGAGCTACCTACGAGCAGTACTTC.

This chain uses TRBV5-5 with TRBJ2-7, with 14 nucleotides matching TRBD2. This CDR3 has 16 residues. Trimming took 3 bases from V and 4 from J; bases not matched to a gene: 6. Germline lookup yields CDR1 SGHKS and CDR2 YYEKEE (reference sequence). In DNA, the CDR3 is TGTGCCAGCAGCTCGGGACTAGCGGGAGAAAGATACGAGCAGTACTTC. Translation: CASSSGLAGERYEQYF.

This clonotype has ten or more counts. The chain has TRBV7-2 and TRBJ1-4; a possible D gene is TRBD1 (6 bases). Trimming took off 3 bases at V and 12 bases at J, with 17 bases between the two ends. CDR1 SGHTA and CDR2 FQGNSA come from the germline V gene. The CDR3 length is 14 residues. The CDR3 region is CASSLGARRSELFF. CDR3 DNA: TGTGCCAGCAGCTTGGGGGCGCGAAGGTCGGAACTGTTTTTT. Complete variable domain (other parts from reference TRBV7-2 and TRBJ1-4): GAGVSQSPSNKVTEKGKDVELRCDPISGHTALYWYRQSLGQGLEFLIYFQGNSAPDKSGLPSDRFSAERTGGSVSTLTIQRTQQEDSAVYLCASSLGARRSELFFGSGTQLSVL.

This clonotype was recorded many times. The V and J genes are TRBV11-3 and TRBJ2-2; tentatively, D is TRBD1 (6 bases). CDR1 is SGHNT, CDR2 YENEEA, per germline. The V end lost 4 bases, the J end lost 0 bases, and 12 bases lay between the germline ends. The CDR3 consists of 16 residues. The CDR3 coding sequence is TGTGCCAGCAGCTCATACGGGACACCGAACACCGGGGAGCTGTTTTTT. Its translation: CASSSYGTPNTGELFF.

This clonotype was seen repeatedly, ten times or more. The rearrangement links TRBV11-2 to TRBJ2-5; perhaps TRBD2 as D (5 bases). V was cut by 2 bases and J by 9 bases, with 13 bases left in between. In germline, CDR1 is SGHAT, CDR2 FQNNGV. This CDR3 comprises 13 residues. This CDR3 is CASSLRPPEAQYF. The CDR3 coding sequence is TGTGCCAGCAGCTTACGACCCCCGGAGGCCCAGTACTTC.

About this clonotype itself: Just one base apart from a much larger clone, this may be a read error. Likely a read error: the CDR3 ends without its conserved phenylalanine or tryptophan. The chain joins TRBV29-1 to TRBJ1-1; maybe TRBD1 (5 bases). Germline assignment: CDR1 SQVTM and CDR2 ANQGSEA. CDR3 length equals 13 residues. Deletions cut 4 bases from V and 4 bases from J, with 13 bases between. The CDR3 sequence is CSVGQPSGTEAFS. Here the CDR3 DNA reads TGCAGCGTTGGACAGCCTTCAGGCACTGAAGCTTTCTCT.

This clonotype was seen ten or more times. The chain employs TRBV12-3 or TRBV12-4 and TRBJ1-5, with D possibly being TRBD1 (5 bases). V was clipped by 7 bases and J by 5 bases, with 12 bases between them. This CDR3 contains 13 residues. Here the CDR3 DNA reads TGTGCCAGCACCACGGGACTTTATCAGCCCCAGCATTTT. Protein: CASTTGLYQPQHF.

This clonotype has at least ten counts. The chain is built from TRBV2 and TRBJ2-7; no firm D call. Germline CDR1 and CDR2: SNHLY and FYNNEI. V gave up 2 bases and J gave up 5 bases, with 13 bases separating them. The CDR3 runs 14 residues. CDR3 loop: CASSESGVGDEQYF. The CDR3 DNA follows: TGTGCCAGCAGTGAAAGTGGAGTTGGGGACGAGCAGTACTTC. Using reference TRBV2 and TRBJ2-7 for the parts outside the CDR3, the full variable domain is EPEVTQTPSHQVTQMGQEVILRCVPISNHLYFYWYRQILGQKVEFLVSFYNNEISEKSEIFDDQFSVERPDGSNFTLKIRSTKLEDSAMYFCASSESGVGDEQYFGPGTRLTVT.

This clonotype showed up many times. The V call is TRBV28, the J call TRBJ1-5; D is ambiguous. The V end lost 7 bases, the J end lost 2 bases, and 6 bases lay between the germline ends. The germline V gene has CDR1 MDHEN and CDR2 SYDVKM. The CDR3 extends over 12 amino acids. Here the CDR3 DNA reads TGTGCCAGCATTGAGGGCAATCAGCCCCAGCATTTT. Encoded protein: CASIEGNQPQHF.

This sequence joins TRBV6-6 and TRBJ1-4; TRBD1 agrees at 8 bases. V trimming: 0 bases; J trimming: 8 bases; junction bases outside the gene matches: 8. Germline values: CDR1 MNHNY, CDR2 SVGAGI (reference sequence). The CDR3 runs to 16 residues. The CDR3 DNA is TGTGCCAGCAGTTACTCGGCGACAGGGGTTGGAGAAAAACTGTTTTTT. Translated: CASSYSATGVGEKLFF.

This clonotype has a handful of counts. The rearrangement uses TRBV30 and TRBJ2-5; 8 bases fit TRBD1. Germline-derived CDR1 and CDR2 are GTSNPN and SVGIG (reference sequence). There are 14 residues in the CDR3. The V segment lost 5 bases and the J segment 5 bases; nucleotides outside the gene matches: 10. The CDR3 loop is CAWGQGASGETQYF. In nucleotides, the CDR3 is TGTGCCTGGGGTCAGGGGGCGAGCGGGGAGACCCAGTACTTC.

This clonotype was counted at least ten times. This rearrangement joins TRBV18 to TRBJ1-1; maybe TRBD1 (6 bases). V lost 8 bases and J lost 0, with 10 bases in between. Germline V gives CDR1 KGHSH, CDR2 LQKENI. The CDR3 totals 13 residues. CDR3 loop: CASRRGLNTEAFF. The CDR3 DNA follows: TGTGCCAGCCGCAGGGGTTTGAACACTGAAGCTTTCTTT.

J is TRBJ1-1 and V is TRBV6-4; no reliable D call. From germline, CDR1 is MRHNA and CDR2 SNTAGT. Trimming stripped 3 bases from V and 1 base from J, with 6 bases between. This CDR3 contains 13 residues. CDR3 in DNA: TGTGCCAGCAGTGAAAGATCGAACACTGAAGCTTTCTTT. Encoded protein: CASSERSNTEAFF.

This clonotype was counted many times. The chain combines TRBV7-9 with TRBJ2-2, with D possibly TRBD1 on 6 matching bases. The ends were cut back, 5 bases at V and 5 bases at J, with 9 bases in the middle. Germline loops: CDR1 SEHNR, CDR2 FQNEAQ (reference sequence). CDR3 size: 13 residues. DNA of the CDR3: TGTGCCAGCAGCCCAGGGGAGACCGGGGAGCTGTTTTTT. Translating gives CASSPGETGELFF.

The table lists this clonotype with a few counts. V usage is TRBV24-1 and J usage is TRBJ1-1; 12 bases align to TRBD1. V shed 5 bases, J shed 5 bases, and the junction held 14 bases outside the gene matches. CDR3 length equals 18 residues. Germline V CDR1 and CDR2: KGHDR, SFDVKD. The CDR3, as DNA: TGTGCCACCAGTGGCCCTTCCGGGACAGGGGGCAGAGGGACTGAAGCTTTCTTT. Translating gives CATSGPSGTGGRGTEAFF.

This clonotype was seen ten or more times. CDR3 region: CASRGGAKKLFF. The CDR3 nucleotides read TGTGCCAGCCGAGGAGGCGCGAAAAAACTGTTTTTT. The chain couples TRBV28 to TRBJ1-4; D is unresolved. CDR3 length equals 12 residues. Germline V gives CDR1 MDHEN, CDR2 SYDVKM. V was cut by 8 bases and J by 9 bases, with 13 bases left in between.

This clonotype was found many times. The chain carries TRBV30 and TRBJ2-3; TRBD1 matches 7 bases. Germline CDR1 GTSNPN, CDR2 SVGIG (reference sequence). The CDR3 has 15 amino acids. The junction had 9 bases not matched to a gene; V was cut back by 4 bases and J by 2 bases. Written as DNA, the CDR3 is TGTGCCTGGACCACAGGGGACAGAATCACAGATACGCAGTATTTT. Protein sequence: CAWTTGDRITDTQYF.

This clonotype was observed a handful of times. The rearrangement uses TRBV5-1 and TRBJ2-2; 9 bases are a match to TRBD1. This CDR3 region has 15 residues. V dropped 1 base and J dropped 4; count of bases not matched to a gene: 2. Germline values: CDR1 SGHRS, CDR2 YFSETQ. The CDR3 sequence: CASSLRTGATGELFF. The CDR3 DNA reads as TGCGCCAGCAGCTTGCGGACAGGGGCCACCGGGGAGCTGTTTTTT.

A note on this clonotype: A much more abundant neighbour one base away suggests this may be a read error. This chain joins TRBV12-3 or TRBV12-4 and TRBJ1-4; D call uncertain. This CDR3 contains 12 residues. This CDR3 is CASSKPGEKPFF. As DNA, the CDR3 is TGTGCCAGCAGTAAACCTGGGGAAAAACCGTTTTTT.

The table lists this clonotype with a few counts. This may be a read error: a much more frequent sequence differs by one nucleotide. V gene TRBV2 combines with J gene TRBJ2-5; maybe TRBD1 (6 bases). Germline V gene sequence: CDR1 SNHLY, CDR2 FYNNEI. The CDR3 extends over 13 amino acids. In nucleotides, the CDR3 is TGTGTCAGCAGGATACAGGGTTTCGGGACCCAGTACTTC. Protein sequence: CVSRIQGFGTQYF. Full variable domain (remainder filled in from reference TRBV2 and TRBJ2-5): EPEVTQTPSHQVTQMGQEVILRCVPISNHLYFYWYRQILGQKVEFLVSFYNNEISEKSEIFDDQFSVERPDGSNFTLKIRSTKLEDSAMYFCVSRIQGFGTQYFGPGTRLLVL.

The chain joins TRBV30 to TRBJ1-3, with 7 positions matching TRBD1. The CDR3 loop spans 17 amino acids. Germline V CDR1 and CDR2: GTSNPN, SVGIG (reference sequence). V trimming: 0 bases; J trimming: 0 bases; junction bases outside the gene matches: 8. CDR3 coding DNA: TGTGCCTGGAGTGTGGGACAGACGACGGTCTCTGGAAACACCATATATTTT. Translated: CAWSVGQTTVSGNTIYF. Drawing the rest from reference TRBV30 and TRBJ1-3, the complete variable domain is SQTIHQWPATLVQPVGSPLSLECTVEGTSNPNLYWYRQAAGRGLQLLFYSVGIGQISSEVPQNLSASRPQDRQFILSSKKLLLSDSGFYLCAWSVGQTTVSGNTIYFGEGSWLTVV.

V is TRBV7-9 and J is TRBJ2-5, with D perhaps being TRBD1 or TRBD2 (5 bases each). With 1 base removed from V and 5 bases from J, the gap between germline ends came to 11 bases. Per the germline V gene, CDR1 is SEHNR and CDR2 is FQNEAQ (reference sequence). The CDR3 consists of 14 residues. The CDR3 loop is CASSLGDLHETQYF. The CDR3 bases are TGTGCCAGCAGCTTAGGGGACCTCCATGAGACCCAGTACTTC.

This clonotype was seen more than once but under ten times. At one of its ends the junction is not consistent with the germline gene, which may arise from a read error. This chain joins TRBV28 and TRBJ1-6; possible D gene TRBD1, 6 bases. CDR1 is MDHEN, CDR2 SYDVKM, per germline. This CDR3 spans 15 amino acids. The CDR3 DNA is TGTGCCAGCAGTTTACAGGGGATGGGGAATTCACCCCCCCACTTT. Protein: CASSLQGMGNSPPHF. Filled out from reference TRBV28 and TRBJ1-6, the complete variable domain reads DVKVTQSSRYLVKRTGEKVFLECVQDMDHENMFWYRQDPGLGLRLIYFSYDVKMKEKGDIPEGYSVSREKKERFSLILESASTNQTSMYLCASSLQGMGNSPPHFGNGTRLTVT.

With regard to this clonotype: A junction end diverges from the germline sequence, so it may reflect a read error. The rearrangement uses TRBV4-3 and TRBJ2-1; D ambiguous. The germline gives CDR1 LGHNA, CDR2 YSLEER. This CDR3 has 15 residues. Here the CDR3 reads CASSQVSDGDNEQSF. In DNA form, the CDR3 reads TGCGCCAGCAGCCAAGTCTCGGACGGCGACAATGAGCAGTCCTTC.

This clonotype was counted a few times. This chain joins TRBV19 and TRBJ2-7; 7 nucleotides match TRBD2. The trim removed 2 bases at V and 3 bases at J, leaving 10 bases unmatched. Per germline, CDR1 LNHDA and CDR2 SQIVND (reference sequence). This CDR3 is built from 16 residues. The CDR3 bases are TGTGCCAGTAGTATATTTCTTGGCGGGAGCGGCTACGAGCAGTACTTC. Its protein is CASSIFLGGSGYEQYF. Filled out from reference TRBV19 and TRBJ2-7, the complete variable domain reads DGGITQSPKYLFRKEGQNVTLSCEQNLNHDAMYWYRQDPGQGLRLIYYSQIVNDFQKGDIAEGYSVSREKKESFPLTVTSAQKNPTAFYLCASSIFLGGSGYEQYFGPGTRLTVT.

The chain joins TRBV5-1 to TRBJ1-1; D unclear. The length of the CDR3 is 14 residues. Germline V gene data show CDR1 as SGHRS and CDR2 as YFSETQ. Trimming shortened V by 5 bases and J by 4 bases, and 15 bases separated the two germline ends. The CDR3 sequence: CASSTSLAGTEAFF. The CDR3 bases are TGCGCCAGCAGTACGTCCTTGGCAGGCACTGAAGCTTTCTTT.

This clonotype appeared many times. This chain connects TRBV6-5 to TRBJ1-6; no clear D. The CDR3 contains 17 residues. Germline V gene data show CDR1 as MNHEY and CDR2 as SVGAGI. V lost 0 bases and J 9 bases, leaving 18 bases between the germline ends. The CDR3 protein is CASSYSSRLGWSSPLHF. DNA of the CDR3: TGTGCCAGCAGTTACTCGAGTCGTCTGGGGTGGTCTTCACCCCTCCACTTT.

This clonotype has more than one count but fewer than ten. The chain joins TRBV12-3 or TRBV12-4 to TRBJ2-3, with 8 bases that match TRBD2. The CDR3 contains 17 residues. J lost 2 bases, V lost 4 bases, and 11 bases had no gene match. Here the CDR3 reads CASSSHIIAGPTDTQYF. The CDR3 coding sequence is TGTGCCAGCAGTTCCCACATCATAGCGGGGCCCACAGATACGCAGTATTTT.

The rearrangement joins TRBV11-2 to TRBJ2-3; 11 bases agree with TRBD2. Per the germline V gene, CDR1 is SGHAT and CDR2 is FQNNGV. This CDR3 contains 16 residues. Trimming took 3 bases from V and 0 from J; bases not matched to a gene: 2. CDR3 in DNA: TGTGCCAGCAGCTTCCGACTAGCGGGGAGCACAGATACGCAGTATTTT. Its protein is CASSFRLAGSTDTQYF.

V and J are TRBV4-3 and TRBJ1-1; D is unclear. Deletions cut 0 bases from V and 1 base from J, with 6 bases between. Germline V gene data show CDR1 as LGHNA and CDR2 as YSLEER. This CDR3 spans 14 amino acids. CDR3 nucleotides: TGCGCCAGCAGCCAAGACGACGAGAACACTGAAGCTTTCTTT. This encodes CASSQDDENTEAFF.